This T cell receptor beta chain was captured in a study of cytomegalovirus exposure and HLA in healthy donors. Whole-study results and caveats: It was assumed in the presence/absence analyses that sequencing depth was roughly uniform across donors. Follow-up analysis later connected one missense variant in DCLRE1C with trimming of TCR beta V- and J-genes. The HLA-A and HLA-B alleles of most subjects were reportedly predicted accurately from TCR beta sequences.

This clone was recorded once. The antigen is not known. It was with 60 Vbeta and 13 Jbeta primers that the PCR ran. The method was immunoSEQ multiplex PCR; TCRdb's version includes in-frame clones alone and lacks a portion of them. This repertoire shows around 130,000 clones, approximately 80% found once; its top ten account for approximately 1.7%. Trimming removed 3 bases from V and 0 bases from J, with 17 bases in between. CDR1 GTSNPN and CDR2 SVGIG come from the germline V gene (reference sequence). The CDR3 extends over 16 amino acids. This receptor was obtained from a woman between 35 and 50 years old in good health and CMV-seronegative. What was sequenced was PBMCs. The V and J genes are TRBV30 and TRBJ1-1; D might be TRBD1 (5 bases). The chain's CDR3 is CAWRPRGGWMNTEAFF. In nucleotides, the CDR3 is TGTGCCTGGAGGCCCCGCGGGGGGTGGATGAACACTGAAGCTTTCTTT.